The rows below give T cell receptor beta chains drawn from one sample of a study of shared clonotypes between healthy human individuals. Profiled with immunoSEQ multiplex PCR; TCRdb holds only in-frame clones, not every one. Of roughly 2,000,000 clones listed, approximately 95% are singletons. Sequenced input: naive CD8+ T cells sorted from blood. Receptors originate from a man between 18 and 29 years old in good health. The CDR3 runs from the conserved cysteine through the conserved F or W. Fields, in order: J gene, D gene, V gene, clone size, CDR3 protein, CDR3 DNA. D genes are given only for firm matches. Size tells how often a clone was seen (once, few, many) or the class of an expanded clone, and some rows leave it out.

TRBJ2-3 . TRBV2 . CATVVGPTSTDTQYF TGTGCCACCGTAGTCGGGCCCACTAGCACAGATACGCAGTATTTT
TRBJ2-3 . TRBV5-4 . CASSSGGDTQYF TGTGCCAGCAGCTCTGGGGGGGATACGCAGTATTTT
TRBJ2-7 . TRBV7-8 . CASIDERGPKGHEQYF TGTGCCAGCATCGACGAGAGGGGTCCTAAGGGCCACGAGCAGTACTTC
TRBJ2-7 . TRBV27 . CASSLGRGNEQYF TGTGCCAGCAGTTTAGGCAGGGGCAACGAGCAGTACTTC
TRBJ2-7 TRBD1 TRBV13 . CASRPQGEYEQYF TGTGCCAGCAGGCCCCAGGGGGAATACGAGCAGTACTTC
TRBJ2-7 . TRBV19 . CASSIEGTVASEQYF TGTGCCAGTAGTATAGAGGGGACCGTCGCAAGCGAGCAGTACTTC
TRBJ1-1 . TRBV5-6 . CASSLLEGRGTEAFF TGTGCCAGCAGCTTGTTGGAGGGGAGGGGAACTGAAGCTTTCTTT
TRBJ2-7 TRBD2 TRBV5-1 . CASSLGAGGLYEQYF TGCGCCAGCAGCTTGGGGGCGGGAGGGTTATACGAGCAGTACTTC
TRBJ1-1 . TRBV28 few CASSLTRADTEAFF TGTGCCAGCAGTTTAACCAGGGCTGACACTGAAGCTTTCTTT
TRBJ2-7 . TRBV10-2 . CASSETRQNYEQYF TGCGCCAGCAGTGAGACTCGACAAAACTACGAGCAGTACTTC
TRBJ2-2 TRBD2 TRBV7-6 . CASSALAEGAGELFF TGTGCCAGCAGTGCGCTAGCGGAGGGCGCCGGGGAGCTGTTTTTT
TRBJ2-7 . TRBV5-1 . CASSLGEAPYEQYF TGCGCCAGCAGCTTGGGGGAGGCCCCCTACGAGCAGTACTTC
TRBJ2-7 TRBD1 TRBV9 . CASSEGQGVSYEQYF TGTGCCAGCAGCGAGGGACAGGGGGTGAGTTACGAGCAGTACTTC
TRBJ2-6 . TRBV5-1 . CASSDAQEMTGANVLTF TGCGCCAGCAGCGACGCCCAGGAAATGACTGGGGCCAACGTCCTGACTTTC
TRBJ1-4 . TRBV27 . CASGVRVREKLFF TGTGCCAGCGGGGTCAGGGTCAGAGAAAAACTGTTTTTT
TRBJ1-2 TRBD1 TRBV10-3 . CAISELGQGVGYTF TGTGCCATCAGTGAACTGGGACAGGGGGTCGGCTACACCTTC
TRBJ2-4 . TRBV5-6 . CASSLGGLAKNIQYF TGTGCCAGCAGCTTGGGGGGACTGGCCAAAAACATTCAGTACTTC
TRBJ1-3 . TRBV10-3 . CATSLSLDSGNTIYF TGTGCCACATCCCTGTCTCTGGACTCTGGAAACACCATATATTTT
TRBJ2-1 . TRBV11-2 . CASSYLVDGEQFF TGTGCCAGCAGCTACCTAGTCGACGGTGAGCAGTTCTTC
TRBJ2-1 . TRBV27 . CASSQALNEQFF TGTGCCAGCAGTCAGGCCCTCAATGAGCAGTTCTTC
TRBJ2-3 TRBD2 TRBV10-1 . CASSDSGGLGTDTQYF TGCGCCAGCAGTGATTCGGGGGGGCTCGGCACAGATACGCAGTATTTT
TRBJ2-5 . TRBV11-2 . CASSLSAGRETQYF TGTGCCAGCAGCTTATCGGCTGGGAGAGAGACCCAGTACTTC
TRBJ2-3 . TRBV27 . CASSPGITSTDTQYF TGTGCCAGCAGCCCGGGGATAACTAGCACAGATACGCAGTATTTT
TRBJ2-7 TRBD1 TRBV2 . CASRDRGESYEQYF TGTGCCAGCAGAGACAGGGGGGAATCCTACGAGCAGTACTTC
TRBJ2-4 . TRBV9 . CASSVGVGQLQYF TGTGCCAGCAGCGTAGGAGTCGGACAGCTTCAGTACTTC
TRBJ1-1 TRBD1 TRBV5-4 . CASSFGTGEAFF TGTGCCAGCAGCTTCGGGACAGGGGAGGCTTTCTTT
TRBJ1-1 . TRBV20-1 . CSAAGDTEAFF TGCAGTGCAGCAGGGGACACTGAAGCTTTCTTT
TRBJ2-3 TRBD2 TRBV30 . CAWSISGVGDTQYF TGTGCCTGGAGTATTAGCGGGGTAGGAGATACGCAGTATTTT
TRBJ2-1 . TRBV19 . CASSLVSHNEQFF TGTGCCAGTAGTCTCGTTAGCCACAATGAGCAGTTCTTC
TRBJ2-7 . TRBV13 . CASSLQGHEQYF TGTGCCAGCAGCTTACAGGGGCACGAGCAGTACTTC
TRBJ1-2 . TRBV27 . CASSLTMGLINYGYTF TGTGCCAGCAGTTTAACGATGGGCCTTATTAACTATGGCTACACCTTC
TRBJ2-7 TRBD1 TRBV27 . CASSLGGQGAYEQYF TGTGCCAGCAGTCTCGGAGGACAGGGGGCCTACGAGCAGTACTTC
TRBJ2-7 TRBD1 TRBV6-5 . CASSKGDSYEQYF TGTGCCAGCAGCAAGGGGGACAGCTACGAGCAGTACTTC
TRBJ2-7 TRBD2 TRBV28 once CASSSWTSGYSYEQYF TGTGCCAGCAGTTCCTGGACTAGCGGGTACTCCTACGAGCAGTACTTC
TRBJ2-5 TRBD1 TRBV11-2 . CASSLAEDRVGTQYF TGTGCCAGCAGCTTAGCCGAGGACAGGGTGGGGACCCAGTACTTC
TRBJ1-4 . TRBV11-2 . CASSLEGGEKLFF TGTGCCAGCAGCTTAGAGGGGGGTGAAAAACTGTTTTTT
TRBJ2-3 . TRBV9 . CASSVEGADTQYF TGTGCCAGCAGCGTAGAGGGGGCAGATACGCAGTATTTT
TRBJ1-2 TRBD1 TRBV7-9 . CASSASDRWIYGYTF TGTGCCAGCAGCGCGTCGGACAGGTGGATTTATGGCTACACCTTC
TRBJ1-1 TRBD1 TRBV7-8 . CASSLAPTGGETEAFF TGTGCCAGCAGCTTAGCGCCGACAGGGGGGGAGACTGAAGCTTTCTTT
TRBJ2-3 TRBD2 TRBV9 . CASSATSGGAGDTQYF TGTGCCAGCAGCGCGACTAGCGGGGGGGCCGGAGATACGCAGTATTTT
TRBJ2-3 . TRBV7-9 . CASSPEGGGPGDTQYF TGTGCCAGCAGCCCGGAAGGAGGGGGGCCTGGAGATACGCAGTATTTT
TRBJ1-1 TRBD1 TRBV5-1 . CASSIDYRGADTEAFF TGCGCCAGCAGCATAGATTACAGGGGTGCGGACACTGAAGCTTTCTTT
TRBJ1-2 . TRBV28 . CASSLGQLYGYTF TGTGCCAGCAGTCTTGGACAGCTCTATGGCTACACCTTC
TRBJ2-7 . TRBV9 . CASSPLIGAESYEQYF TGTGCCAGCAGCCCCTTAATTGGGGCGGAGTCCTACGAGCAGTACTTC
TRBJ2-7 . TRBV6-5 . CASSYFQSYEQYF TGTGCCAGCAGTTACTTCCAGTCCTACGAGCAGTACTTC
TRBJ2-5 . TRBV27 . CASSLLESQETQYF TGTGCCAGCAGTTTACTAGAGTCCCAAGAGACCCAGTACTTC